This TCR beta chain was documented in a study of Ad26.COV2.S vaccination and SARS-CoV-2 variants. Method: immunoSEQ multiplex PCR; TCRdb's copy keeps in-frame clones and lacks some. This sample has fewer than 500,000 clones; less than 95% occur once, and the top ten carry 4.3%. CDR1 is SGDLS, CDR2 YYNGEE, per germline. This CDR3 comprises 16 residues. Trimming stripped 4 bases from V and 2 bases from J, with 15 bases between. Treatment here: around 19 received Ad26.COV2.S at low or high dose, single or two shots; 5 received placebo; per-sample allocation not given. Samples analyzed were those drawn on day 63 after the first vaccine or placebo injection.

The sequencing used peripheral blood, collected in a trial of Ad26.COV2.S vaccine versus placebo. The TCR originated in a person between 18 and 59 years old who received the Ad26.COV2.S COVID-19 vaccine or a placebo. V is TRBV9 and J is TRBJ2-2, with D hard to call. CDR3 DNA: TGTGCCAGCAGCCCTCCCTTTGGGTCTAACACCGGGGAGCTGTTTTTT. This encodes CASSPPFGSNTGELFF.